The 6 T cell receptor beta chains given below trace back to one sample, sequenced in a study of molecular identifiers for immune sequencing clone quantification. TCRdb redid the calling of the PCR reads with MiXCR, one entry per CDR3 protein. The sample has just under 650,000 distinct CDR3 sequences, 20% seen once. Sequencing was carried out using naive CD8+ T cells from blood, with Jurkat cell RNA spiked in. Subset described: FACS-sorted CD8+CD4-CCR7+CD45RA+ naive T cells. The receptors stem from a human donor in good health. Some libraries in this study had Jurkat cell RNA spiked in.

This clonotype appeared many times. The chain recombines TRBV4-3 with TRBJ2-1; perhaps TRBD2 as D (5 bases). With 0 bases removed from V and 8 bases from J, the gap between germline ends came to 14 bases. Germline V gene sequence: CDR1 LGHNA, CDR2 YSLEER. The CDR3 consists of 15 residues. CDR3 loop: CASSQDFVPGYEQFF. The CDR3 DNA is TGCGCCAGCAGCCAAGATTTCGTCCCGGGGTATGAGCAGTTCTTC.

This clonotype was recorded many times. The chain has TRBV12-3 or TRBV12-4 and TRBJ2-7; 15 positions match TRBD2. With V trimmed by 1 base and J by 0 bases, 4 bases remained unmatched. The CDR3 sequence is 18 residues long. The CDR3 region is CASSLDRTSGGASYEQYF. CDR3 nucleotide sequence: TGTGCCAGCAGTTTAGATCGGACTAGCGGGGGGGCCTCCTACGAGCAGTACTTC.

This clonotype showed up many times. The chain combines TRBV6-5 with TRBJ2-3; D is possibly TRBD1 or TRBD2 (5 bases each). V was cut by 3 bases and J by 2 bases, with 15 bases left in between. From germline, CDR1 is MNHEY and CDR2 SVGAGI. The CDR3 loop spans 16 amino acids. CDR3 sequence: CASSYSLGTTTDTQYF. The DNA of the CDR3 is TGTGCCAGCAGTTATTCTCTCGGGACCACCACAGATACGCAGTATTTT.

This clonotype has a count of ten or more. The chain uses TRBV7-9 and TRBJ2-5; D is perhaps TRBD1 (6 bases). Per the germline V gene, CDR1 is SEHNR and CDR2 is FQNEAQ (reference sequence). V shed 6 bases and J shed 4 bases, with 15 bases lying between them. The CDR3 runs 14 residues. The DNA of the CDR3 is TGTGCCAGCAGAATACAGGGTGAACGAGAGACCCAGTACTTC. Translated, it gives CASRIQGERETQYF.

This clonotype was seen repeatedly, ten times or more. The chain joins TRBV5-1 to TRBJ2-1; D not resolved. Between the trimmed V and J ends, which lost 0 bases and 2 bases, there was a span of 9 bases. The CDR3 sequence is 15 residues long. Germline loops: CDR1 SGHRS, CDR2 YFSETQ. The CDR3 loop is CASSLAPETYNEQFF. In DNA form, the CDR3 reads TGCGCCAGCAGCTTGGCCCCCGAGACCTACAATGAGCAGTTCTTC.

In its sample, this clonotype was seen many times. V gene TRBV7-9 combines with J gene TRBJ2-3; the match to TRBD2 covers 7 bases. This CDR3 has 14 residues. Germline CDR1 is SEHNR and CDR2 is FQNEAQ (reference sequence). J lost 4 bases, V lost 4 bases, and 5 bases had no gene match. Written as DNA, the CDR3 is TGTGCCAGCAGCTCACAGCGGGACCCAGATACGCAGTATTTT. Its protein is CASSSQRDPDTQYF.